The sequence of this T cell receptor (beta chain) was determined in a study of shared clonotypes between healthy human individuals. Repertoires were generated with immunoSEQ multiplex PCR, while TCRdb's copy carries only in-frame clones and drops some. The data show some 1,100,000 clones, approximately 80% seen once. The V end was cut by 3 bases, the J end by 8 bases, with 16 bases between. The CDR3 totals 15 residues. Germline values: CDR1 MNHEY, CDR2 SMNVEV (reference sequence). The clonotype originates from a man between 18 and 29 years old in good health. Some clones in this sample may be carry-over from other donors' samples. The chain links TRBV27 to TRBJ1-4; no reliable D call. Material for sequencing was memory CD4+ T cells from PBMCs. Stated subset: CD45RA-negative fraction. CDR3 coding DNA: TGTGCCAGCAGTTTTAGCTCTTTATTTAGAGAAAAACTGTTTTTT. Encoded protein: CASSFSSLFREKLFF.